Detailed here is one TCR beta chain. The antigen is undetermined. TCR beta libraries carry UMIs added by 5'RACE template switching. TCRdb reworked the 5' RACE reads into one entry per CDR3 protein, no DNA. The table for this sample gives 150,000 to 200,000 distinct CDR3 sequences. The data were obtained in a study of T cells expressing NK-cell markers. Overall study context: The TCR beta repertoires originated in sorted CD3+CD56+NKG2C+, CD3+CD56+NKG2C- and CD3+CD56-NKG2C+ T cells. One of eight sequenced donors was HCMV-seronegative; the other seven were seropositive.

This CDR3 spans 15 amino acids. The germline V gene has CDR1 SGHRS and CDR2 YFSETQ. Whole-study results and caveats: Dominant NKG2C+ clonotypes were found to form roughly 1.0-7.5% of CD8+ T cells in over five donors.

Source material: blood T cells: a sorted CD56 or NKG2C T cell subset, CD4+ or CD8+ T cells, or bulk PBMC T cells (not recorded which). The receptor was derived from a woman between 18 and 70 years old in good health. The J gene is TRBJ1-5, the V gene TRBV5-1; checking the TCRdb D call of TRBD1 is not possible without DNA. The CDR3 reads CASSLGGIQGQPQHF.